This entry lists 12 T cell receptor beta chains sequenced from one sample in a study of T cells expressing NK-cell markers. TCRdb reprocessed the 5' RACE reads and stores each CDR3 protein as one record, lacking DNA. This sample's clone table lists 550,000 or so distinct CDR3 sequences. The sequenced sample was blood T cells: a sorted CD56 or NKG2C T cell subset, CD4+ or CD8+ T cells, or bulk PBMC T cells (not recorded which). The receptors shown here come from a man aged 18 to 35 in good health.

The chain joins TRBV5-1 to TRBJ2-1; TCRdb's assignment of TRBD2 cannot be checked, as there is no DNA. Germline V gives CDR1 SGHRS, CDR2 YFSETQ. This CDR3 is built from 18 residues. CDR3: CASSAVILAGGLINEQFF. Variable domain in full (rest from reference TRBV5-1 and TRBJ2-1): KAGVTQTPRYLIKTRGQQVTLSCSPISGHRSVSWYQQTPGQGLQFLFEYFSETQRNKGNFPGRFSGRQFSNSRSEMNVSTLELGDSALYLCASSAVILAGGLINEQFFGPGTRLTVL.

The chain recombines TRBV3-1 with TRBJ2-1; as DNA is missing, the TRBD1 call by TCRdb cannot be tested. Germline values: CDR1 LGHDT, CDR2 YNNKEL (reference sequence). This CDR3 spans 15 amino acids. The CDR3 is CASSQDPPMGTGKFF.

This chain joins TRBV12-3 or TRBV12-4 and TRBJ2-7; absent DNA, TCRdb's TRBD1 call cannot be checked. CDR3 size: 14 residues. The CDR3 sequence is CASSGQGASYEQYF.

This CDR3 is CASSPGMNNSPLHF. The rearrangement links TRBV9 to TRBJ1-6; the TCRdb call, TRBD1, lacks DNA for checking. CDR1 is SGDLS and CDR2 is YYNGEE in the germline V gene. This CDR3 comprises 14 residues.

The CDR3 region is CASSFVRGAPGGTQYF. This chain connects TRBV7-9 to TRBJ2-5; TCRdb calls TRBD1, which cannot be checked without DNA. The CDR3 is made up of 16 amino acids. Per the germline V gene, CDR1 is SEHNR and CDR2 is FQNEAQ (reference sequence).

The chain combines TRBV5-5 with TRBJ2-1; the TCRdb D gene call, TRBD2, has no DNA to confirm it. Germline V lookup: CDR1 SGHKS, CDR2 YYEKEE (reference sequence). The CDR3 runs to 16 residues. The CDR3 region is CASSLGLAGGPNEQFF.

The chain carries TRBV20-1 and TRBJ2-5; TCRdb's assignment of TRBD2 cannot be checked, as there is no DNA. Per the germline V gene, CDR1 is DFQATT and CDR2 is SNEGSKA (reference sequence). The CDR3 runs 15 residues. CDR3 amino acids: CSATKLAGGSETQYF.

The CDR3 protein is CASSLGGRVYEQYF. The rearrangement uses TRBV12-3 or TRBV12-4 and TRBJ2-7; TCRdb designates TRBD1, a call that cannot be tested without DNA. CDR3 length: 14 residues.

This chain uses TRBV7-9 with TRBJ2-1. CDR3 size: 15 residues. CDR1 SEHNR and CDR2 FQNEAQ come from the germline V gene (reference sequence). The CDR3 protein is CASSFSGNIYNEQFF.

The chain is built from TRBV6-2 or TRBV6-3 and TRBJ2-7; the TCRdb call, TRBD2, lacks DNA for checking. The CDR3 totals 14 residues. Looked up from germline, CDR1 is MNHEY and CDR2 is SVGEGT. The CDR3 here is CASSLGSGIGEQYF.

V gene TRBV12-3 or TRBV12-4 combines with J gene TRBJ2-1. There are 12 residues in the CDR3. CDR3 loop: CASRQSNNEQFF.

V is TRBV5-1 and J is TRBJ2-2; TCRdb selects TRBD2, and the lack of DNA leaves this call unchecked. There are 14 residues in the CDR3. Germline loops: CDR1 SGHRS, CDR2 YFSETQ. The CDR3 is CASSATSVTGELFF. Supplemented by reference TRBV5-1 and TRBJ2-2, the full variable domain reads KAGVTQTPRYLIKTRGQQVTLSCSPISGHRSVSWYQQTPGQGLQFLFEYFSETQRNKGNFPGRFSGRQFSNSRSEMNVSTLELGDSALYLCASSATSVTGELFFGEGSRLTVL.